Presented here are 9 T cell receptor beta chains from one specimen sequenced in a study of blood T cell dynamics during melanoma immunotherapy. The protocol was immunoSEQ multiplex PCR, while the TCRdb copy is restricted to in-frame clones and leaves out a portion. The table includes 7,000 to 8,500 clones, approximately 90% detected once. The time point: week 3, after first cycle of checkpoint inhibitor. The material sequenced was blood, taken from a patient treated with checkpoint blockade. The receptors were gathered from a human donor with melanoma.

The chain has TRBV14 and TRBJ1-1; D may be TRBD1 (5 bases). Per germline, CDR1 SGHDN and CDR2 FVKESK. The ends were cut back, 6 bases at V and 2 bases at J, with 13 bases in the middle. This CDR3 contains 14 residues. CDR3 sequence reads: CASSLPGTNTEAFF. The CDR3 DNA is TGTGCCAGCAGTCTTCCCGGGACTAACACTGAAGCTTTCTTT.

The genes are TRBV9 and TRBJ2-7, with TRBD2 identical over 8 bases. After removal of 4 bases from V and 2 bases from J, the junction contained 5 bases not matched to a gene. This CDR3 is 14 amino acids long. CDR1 is SGDLS, CDR2 YYNGEE, per germline. CDR3 in amino acids: CASSPTSGPYEQYF. The CDR3 nucleotides read TGTGCCAGCAGCCCCACTAGCGGACCCTACGAGCAGTACTTC.

The V gene is TRBV7-3, the J gene TRBJ1-6; TRBD1 might be the D (6 bases). Germline CDR1 reads SGHTA; CDR2 reads FQGTGA. This CDR3 is built from 16 residues. The V gene lost 1 base and the J gene lost 7 bases, with 14 bases spanning the gap. The CDR3 sequence: CASSLKSPGGNSPLHF. CDR3 nucleotides: TGTGCCAGCAGCTTAAAATCCCCCGGGGGCAATTCACCCCTCCACTTT.

V is TRBV5-1 and J is TRBJ1-1; 7 nucleotides match TRBD1. J lost 1 base, V lost 0 bases, and 6 bases had no gene match. The CDR3 contains 16 residues. Germline V CDR1 and CDR2: SGHRS, YFSETQ. CDR3 DNA sequence: TGCGCCAGCAGCTTGGTCAAGACAGGGAGGAACACTGAAGCTTTCTTT. This translates into CASSLVKTGRNTEAFF.

This chain uses TRBV11-2 with TRBJ1-2; perhaps TRBD1 as D (5 bases). V lost 5 bases and J lost 4, with 20 bases in between. The CDR3 runs to 16 residues. CDR1 SGHAT and CDR2 FQNNGV come from the germline V gene. Here the CDR3 reads CASSPPGTRDIYGYTF. In DNA form, the CDR3 reads TGTGCCAGCAGCCCCCCCGGGACCCGTGATATCTATGGCTACACCTTC.

The chain couples TRBV23-1 to TRBJ1-4; unclear D gene. TRBV23-1 is designated an ORF whose function remains uncertain. Trimming removed 2 bases at V and 1 base at J, with 8 bases between. This CDR3 comprises 15 residues. In DNA form, the CDR3 reads TGCGCCAGCAGTCAACTGGAGCAAACTAATGAAAAACTGTTTTTT. This sequence encodes CASSQLEQTNEKLFF.

The chain carries TRBV6-5 and TRBJ1-2, with a possible D match to TRBD1 (6 bases). The CDR3 is 14 amino acids. With 2 bases removed from V and 14 bases from J, the gap between germline ends came to 21 bases. CDR1 and CDR2 from the germline V gene are MNHEY and SVGAGI. In DNA, the CDR3 is TGTGCCAGCAGTTACAGGCGACAGGCCCCTTTCGGGACCTTC. Protein product: CASSYRRQAPFGTF.

In this sample, this clone turned up once. This sequence joins TRBV11-2 and TRBJ2-1; 9 bases line up with TRBD2. This CDR3 has 16 amino acids. V was clipped by 4 bases and J by 7 bases; unmatched bases: 11. Germline values: CDR1 SGHAT, CDR2 FQNNGV. CDR3 bases: TGTGCCAGCAGCTCCCCCGCGGGAGGGCCTGGGAATGAGCAGTTCTTC. Protein product: CASSSPAGGPGNEQFF. Using reference TRBV11-2 and TRBJ2-1 for the parts outside the CDR3, the full variable domain is EAGVAQSPRYKIIEKRQSVAFWCNPISGHATLYWYQQILGQGPKLLIQFQNNGVVDDSQLPKDRFSAERLKGVDSTLKIQPAKLEDSAVYLCASSSPAGGPGNEQFFGPGTRLTVL.

The chain uses TRBV2 and TRBJ2-7; 11 bases align to TRBD2. CDR3 length: 16 residues. J lost 4 bases, V lost 0 bases, and 5 bases had no gene match. Per germline, CDR1 SNHLY and CDR2 FYNNEI. The chain's CDR3 is CASSEAGTSGSYEQYF. DNA for the CDR3: TGTGCCAGCAGTGAAGCGGGAACTAGCGGGAGTTACGAGCAGTACTTC.